This TCR beta chain originates from a study of CD8 T cells in ankylosing spondylitis. Study conclusions and caveats: Blood of patients with ankylosing spondylitis appeared to be characterized by a TCR beta motif of fewer than 10 highly homologous variants. There was reportedly significant enrichment of clones that were disease-linked in matched ankylosing spondylitis synovial fluid.

For TCR beta, libraries came from quantitative 5'-RACE with molecular barcodes. TCRdb re-derived calls from the 5' RACE reads in MiXCR, one entry per CDR3 protein. The sample records around 430,000 distinct CDR3 sequences, about a sixth being singletons. The CDR3 is made up of 17 amino acids. The junction had 10 bases not matched to a gene; V was cut back by 1 base and J by 4 bases. CDR1 and CDR2 from the germline V gene are MGHRA and YSYEKL. This clonotype was counted between two and nine times. Its antigen is unidentified. The chain recombines TRBV4-1 with TRBJ2-3; TRBD2 matches 8 bases. The receptor comes from a male donor with ankylosing spondylitis. Specimen: blood, either unsorted or a sorted T cell fraction (not recorded which). The CDR3 DNA sequence: TGCGCCAGCAGCCAAGTTTACGGGGGGGCCGGGGCAGATACGCAGTATTTT. Residues: CASSQVYGGAGADTQYF.